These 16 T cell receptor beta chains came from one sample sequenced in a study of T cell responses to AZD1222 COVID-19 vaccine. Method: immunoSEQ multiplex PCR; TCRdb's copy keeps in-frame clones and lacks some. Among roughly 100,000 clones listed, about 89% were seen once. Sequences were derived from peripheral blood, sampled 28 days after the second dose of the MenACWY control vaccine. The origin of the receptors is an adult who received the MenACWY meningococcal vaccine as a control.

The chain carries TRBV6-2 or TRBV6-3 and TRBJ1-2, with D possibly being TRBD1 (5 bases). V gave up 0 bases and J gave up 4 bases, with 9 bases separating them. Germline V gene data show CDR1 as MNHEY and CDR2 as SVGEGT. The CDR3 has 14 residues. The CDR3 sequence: CASSYSRVRYGYTF. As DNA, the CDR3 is TGTGCCAGCAGTTACTCCAGGGTGCGCTATGGCTACACCTTC.

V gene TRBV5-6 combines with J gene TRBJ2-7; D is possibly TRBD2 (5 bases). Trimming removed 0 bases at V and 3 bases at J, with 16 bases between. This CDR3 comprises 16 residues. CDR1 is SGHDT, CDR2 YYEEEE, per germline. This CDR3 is CASSLGLRGNHYEQYF. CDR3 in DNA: TGTGCCAGCAGCTTGGGGTTACGGGGAAACCACTACGAGCAGTACTTC.

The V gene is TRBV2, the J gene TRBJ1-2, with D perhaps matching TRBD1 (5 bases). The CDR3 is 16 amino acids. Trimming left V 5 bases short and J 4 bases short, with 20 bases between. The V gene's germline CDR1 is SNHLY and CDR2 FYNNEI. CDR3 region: CASSPRFRGTIYGYTF. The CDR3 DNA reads TGTGCCAGCAGTCCTCGTTTTCGAGGGACCATCTATGGCTACACCTTC.

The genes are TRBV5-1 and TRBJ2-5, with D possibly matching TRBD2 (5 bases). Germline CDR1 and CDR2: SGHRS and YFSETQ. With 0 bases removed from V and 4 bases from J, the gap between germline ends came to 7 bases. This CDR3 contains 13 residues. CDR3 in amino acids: CASSLAAGETQYF. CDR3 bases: TGCGCCAGCAGCTTGGCCGCGGGAGAGACCCAGTACTTC.

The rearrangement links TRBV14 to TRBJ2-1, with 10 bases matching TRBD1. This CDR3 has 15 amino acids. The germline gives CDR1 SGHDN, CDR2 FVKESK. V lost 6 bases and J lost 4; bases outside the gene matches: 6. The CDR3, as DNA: TGTGCCAGCAGACGACAGGGGGCTGGGTACAATGAGCAGTTCTTC. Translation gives CASRRQGAGYNEQFF.

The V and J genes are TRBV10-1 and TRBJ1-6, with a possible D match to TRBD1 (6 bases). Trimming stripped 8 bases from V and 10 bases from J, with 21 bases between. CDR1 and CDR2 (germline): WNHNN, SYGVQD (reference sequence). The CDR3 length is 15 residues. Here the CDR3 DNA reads TGCGCCAGCTTTCAAAGGGGGAGGGGAGGATCACCCCTCCACTTT. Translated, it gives CASFQRGRGGSPLHF.

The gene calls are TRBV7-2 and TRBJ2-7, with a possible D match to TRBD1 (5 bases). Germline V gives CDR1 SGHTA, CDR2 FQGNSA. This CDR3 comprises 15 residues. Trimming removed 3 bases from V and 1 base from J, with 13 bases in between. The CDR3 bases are TGTGCCAGCAGCTTCGAAGGGGTATTATCCTACGAGCAGTACTTC. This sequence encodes CASSFEGVLSYEQYF.

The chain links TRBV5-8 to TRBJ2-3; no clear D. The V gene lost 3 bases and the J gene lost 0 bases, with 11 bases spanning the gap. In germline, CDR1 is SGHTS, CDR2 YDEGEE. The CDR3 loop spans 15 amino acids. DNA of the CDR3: TGTGCCAGCAGCTCCGACGGATATAGCACAGATACGCAGTATTTT. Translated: CASSSDGYSTDTQYF.

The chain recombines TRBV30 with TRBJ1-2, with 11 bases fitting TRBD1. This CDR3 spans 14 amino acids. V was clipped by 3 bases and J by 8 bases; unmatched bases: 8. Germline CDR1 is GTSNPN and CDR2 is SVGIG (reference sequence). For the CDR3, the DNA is TGTGCCTGGAGGGACAGGGGGCGCTTTTGGGGCTACACCTTC. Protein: CAWRDRGRFWGYTF.

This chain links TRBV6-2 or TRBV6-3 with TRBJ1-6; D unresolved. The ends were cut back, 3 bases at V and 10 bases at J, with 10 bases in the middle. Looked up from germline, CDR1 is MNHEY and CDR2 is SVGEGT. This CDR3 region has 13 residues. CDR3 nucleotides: TGTGCCAGCAGTTATGTGCAGTGGTCACCCCTCCACTTT. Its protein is CASSYVQWSPLHF.

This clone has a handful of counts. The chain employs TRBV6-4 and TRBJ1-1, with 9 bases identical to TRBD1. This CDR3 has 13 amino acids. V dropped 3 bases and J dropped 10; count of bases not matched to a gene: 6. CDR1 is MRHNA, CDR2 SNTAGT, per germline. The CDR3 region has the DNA TGTGCCAGCAGTGAAAACAGGGGGCATCGAGCTTTCTTT. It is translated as CASSENRGHRAFF.

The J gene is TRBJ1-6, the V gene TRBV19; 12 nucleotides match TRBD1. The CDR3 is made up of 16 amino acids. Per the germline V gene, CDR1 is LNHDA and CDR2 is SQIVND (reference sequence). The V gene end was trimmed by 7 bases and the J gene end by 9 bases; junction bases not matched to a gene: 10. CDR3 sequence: CASTTRGQGAGSPLHF. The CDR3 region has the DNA TGTGCCAGTACCACCCGGGGACAGGGGGCAGGTTCACCCCTCCACTTT. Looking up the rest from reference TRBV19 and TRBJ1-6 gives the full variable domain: DGGITQSPKYLFRKEGQNVTLSCEQNLNHDAMYWYRQDPGQGLRLIYYSQIVNDFQKGDIAEGYSVSREKKESFPLTVTSAQKNPTAFYLCASTTRGQGAGSPLHFGNGTRLTVT.

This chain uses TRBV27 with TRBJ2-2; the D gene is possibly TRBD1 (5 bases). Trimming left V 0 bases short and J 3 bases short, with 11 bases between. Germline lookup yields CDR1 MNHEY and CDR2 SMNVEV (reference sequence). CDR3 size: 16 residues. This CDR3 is CASSLSRDRHTGELFF. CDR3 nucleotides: TGTGCCAGCAGTTTATCCCGCGACAGACACACCGGGGAGCTGTTTTTT.

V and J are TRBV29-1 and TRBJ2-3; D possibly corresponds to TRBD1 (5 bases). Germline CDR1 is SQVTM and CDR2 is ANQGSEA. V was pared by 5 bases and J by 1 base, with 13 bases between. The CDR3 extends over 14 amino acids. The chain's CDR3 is CSVRDSLGTDTQYF. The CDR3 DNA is TGCAGCGTTCGTGACAGCTTGGGCACAGATACGCAGTATTTT.

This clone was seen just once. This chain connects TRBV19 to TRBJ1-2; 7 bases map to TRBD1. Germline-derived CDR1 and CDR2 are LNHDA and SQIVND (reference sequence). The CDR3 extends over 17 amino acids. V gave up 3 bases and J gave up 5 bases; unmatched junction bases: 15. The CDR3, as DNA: TGTGCCAGTAGTATGGACCCCTCCGGGACAGCTTTTTATGGCTACACCTTC. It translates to CASSMDPSGTAFYGYTF.

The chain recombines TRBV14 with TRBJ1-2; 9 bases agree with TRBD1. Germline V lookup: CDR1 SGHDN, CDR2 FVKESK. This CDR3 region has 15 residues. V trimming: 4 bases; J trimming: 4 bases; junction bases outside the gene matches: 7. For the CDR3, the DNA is TGTGCCAGCAGCCTGCCGGGACAGGGAATCTATGGCTACACCTTC. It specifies CASSLPGQGIYGYTF. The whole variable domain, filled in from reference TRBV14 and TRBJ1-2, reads EAGVTQFPSHSVIEKGQTVTLRCDPISGHDNLYWYRRVMGKEIKFLLHFVKESKQDESGMPNNRFLAERTGGTYSTLKVQPAELEDSGVYFCASSLPGQGIYGYTFGSGTRLTVV.